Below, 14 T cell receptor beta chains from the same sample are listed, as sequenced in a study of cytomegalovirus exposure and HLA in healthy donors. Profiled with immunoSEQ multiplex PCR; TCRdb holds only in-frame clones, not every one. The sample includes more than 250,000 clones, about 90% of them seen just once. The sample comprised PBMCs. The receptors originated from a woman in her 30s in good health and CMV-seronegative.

The CDR3 sequence: CSVAGYSGRDEQYF. In nucleotides, the CDR3 is TGCAGCGTTGCCGGGTACAGCGGGAGAGACGAGCAGTACTTC. V and J are TRBV29-1 and TRBJ2-7, with 8 bases fitting TRBD2. Germline CDR1 is SQVTM and CDR2 is ANQGSEA. CDR3 length equals 14 residues. The V segment lost 4 bases and the J segment 5 bases; nucleotides outside the gene matches: 10.

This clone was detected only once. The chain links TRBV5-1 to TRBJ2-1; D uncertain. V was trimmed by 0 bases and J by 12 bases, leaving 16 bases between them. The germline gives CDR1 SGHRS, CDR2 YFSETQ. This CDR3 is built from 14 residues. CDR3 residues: CASSLAAGFGLQFF. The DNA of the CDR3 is TGCGCCAGCAGCTTGGCCGCCGGTTTCGGATTGCAGTTCTTC.

The CDR3 DNA reads as TGTGCCAGTAGTATCTCCGTGTCTGGGGCCAACGTCCTGACTTTC. This translates into CASSISVSGANVLTF. This chain uses TRBV19 with TRBJ2-6; the D is unclear. The ends were cut back, 3 bases at V and 1 base at J, with 7 bases in the middle. CDR1 is LNHDA, CDR2 SQIVND, per germline (reference sequence). The CDR3 extends over 15 amino acids.

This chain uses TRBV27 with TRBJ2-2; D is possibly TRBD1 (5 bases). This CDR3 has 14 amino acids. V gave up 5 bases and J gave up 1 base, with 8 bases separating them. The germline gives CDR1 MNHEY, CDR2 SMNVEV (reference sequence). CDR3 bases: TGTGCCAGCAGTGTACAGGAGAACACCGGGGAGCTGTTTTTT. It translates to CASSVQENTGELFF.

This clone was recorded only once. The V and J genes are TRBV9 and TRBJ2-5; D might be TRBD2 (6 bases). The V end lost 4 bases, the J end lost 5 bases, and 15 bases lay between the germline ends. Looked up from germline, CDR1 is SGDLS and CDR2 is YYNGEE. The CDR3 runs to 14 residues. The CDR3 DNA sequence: TGTGCCAGCAGCAAAGGAGGGGAGTGGGAGACCCAGTACTTC. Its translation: CASSKGGEWETQYF.

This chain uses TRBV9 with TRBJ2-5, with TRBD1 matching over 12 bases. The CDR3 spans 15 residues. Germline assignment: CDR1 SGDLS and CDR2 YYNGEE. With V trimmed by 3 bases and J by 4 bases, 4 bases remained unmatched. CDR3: CASSAWDRGRETQYF. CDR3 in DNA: TGTGCCAGCAGCGCTTGGGACAGGGGGCGAGAGACCCAGTACTTC.

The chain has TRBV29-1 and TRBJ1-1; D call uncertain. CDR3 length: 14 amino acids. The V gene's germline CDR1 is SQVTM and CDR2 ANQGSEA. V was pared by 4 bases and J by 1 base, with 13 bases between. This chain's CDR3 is CSVGFGSQNTEAFF. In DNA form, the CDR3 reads TGCAGCGTTGGGTTTGGGTCCCAGAACACTGAAGCTTTCTTT. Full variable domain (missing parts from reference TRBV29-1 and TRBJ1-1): SAVISQKPSRDICQRGTSLTIQCQVDSQVTMMFWYRQQPGQSLTLIATANQGSEATYESGFVIDKFPISRPNLTFSTLTVSNMSPEDSSIYLCSVGFGSQNTEAFFGQGTRLTVV.

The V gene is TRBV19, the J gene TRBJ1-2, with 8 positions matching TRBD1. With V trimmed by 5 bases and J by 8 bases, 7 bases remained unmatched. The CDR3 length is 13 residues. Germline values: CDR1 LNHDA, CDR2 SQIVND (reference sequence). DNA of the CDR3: TGTGCCAGTAGTCAGGACAGGGTAGGCGGCTACACCTTC. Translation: CASSQDRVGGYTF. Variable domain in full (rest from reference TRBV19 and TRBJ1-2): DGGITQSPKYLFRKEGQNVTLSCEQNLNHDAMYWYRQDPGQGLRLIYYSQIVNDFQKGDIAEGYSVSREKKESFPLTVTSAQKNPTAFYLCASSQDRVGGYTFGSGTRLTVV.

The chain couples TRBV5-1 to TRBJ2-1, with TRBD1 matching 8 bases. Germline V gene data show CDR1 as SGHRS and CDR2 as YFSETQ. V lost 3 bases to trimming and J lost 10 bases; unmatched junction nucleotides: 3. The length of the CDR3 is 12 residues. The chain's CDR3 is CASSWRDREQFF. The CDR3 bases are TGCGCCAGCAGCTGGCGGGACAGGGAGCAGTTCTTC.

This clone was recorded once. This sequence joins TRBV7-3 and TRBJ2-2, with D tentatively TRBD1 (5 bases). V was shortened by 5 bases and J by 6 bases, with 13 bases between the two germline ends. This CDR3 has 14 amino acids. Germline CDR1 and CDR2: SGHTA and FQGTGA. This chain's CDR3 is CASSLSGLAGELFF. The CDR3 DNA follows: TGTGCCAGCAGCCTTTCAGGGTTGGCCGGGGAGCTGTTTTTT.

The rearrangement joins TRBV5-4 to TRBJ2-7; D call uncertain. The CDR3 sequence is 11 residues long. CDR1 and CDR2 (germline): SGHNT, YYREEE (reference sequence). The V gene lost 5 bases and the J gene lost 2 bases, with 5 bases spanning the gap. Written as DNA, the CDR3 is TGTGCCAGCAGTGATGCCTACGAGCAGTACTTC. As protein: CASSDAYEQYF.

CDR3 nucleotides: TGTGCCAGCAGTACACAGGGGGCCCCAAGGCGGGAGCAGTACTTC. Residues: CASSTQGAPRREQYF. The genes are TRBV28 and TRBJ2-7; TRBD1 agrees at 9 bases. Germline lookup yields CDR1 MDHEN and CDR2 SYDVKM. CDR3 size: 15 residues. The trim removed 5 bases at V and 7 bases at J, leaving 12 bases unmatched.

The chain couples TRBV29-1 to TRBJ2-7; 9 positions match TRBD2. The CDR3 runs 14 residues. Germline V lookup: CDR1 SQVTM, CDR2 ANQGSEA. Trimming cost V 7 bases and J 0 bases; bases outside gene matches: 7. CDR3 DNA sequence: TGCAGCGATGTACTAGCGGGCAACTCCTACGAGCAGTACTTC. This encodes CSDVLAGNSYEQYF.

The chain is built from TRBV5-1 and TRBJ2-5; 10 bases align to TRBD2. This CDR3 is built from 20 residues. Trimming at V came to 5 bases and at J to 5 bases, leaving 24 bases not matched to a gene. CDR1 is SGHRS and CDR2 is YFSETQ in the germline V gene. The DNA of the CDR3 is TGCGCCAGCAGAACCTCGGGGCTAGCGGGAGTTGGAGTAGGACGGGAGACCCAGTACTTC. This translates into CASRTSGLAGVGVGRETQYF.